Below, one T cell receptor (beta chain) is given with its context. Antigen: not known. Germline V CDR1 and CDR2: SGHNT, YYREEE (reference sequence). CDR3 length: 15 amino acids. V was cut by 2 bases and J by 9 bases, with 15 bases left in between. The source of the sample is a study of OX40 agonist ivuxolimab in advanced cancers. Points from the study as a whole: CD4+ T cells averaged fewer expanded clones than CD8+ T cells.

The protocol was immunoSEQ multiplex PCR, while the TCRdb copy is restricted to in-frame clones and leaves out a portion. Among approximately 65,000 clones listed, around 86% were seen once. This sequence joins TRBV5-4 and TRBJ1-6; perhaps TRBD1 as D (6 bases). Sequencing was performed on CD4+ or CD8+ T cells sorted from blood, taken in a trial of the OX40 agonist ivuxolimab. The receptor was isolated from an adult with an advanced solid tumor such as melanoma, head and neck, liver or kidney cancer. The CDR3 sequence is CASSLGRQASSPLHF. The CDR3 coding sequence is TGTGCCAGCAGCTTAGGGCGACAGGCCAGTTCACCCCTCCACTTT.